A selection of T cell receptor beta chains follows, all from one sample in a study of T cell changes during pregnancy in multiple sclerosis. TCRdb's copy holds only in-frame clones and misses some; the assay was immunoSEQ multiplex PCR. The repertoire holds some 46,000 clones, with around 94% as singletons. Sequences were obtained from peripheral blood. All receptors derive from a female donor with multiple sclerosis, enrolled in a pregnancy study. The CDR3 runs from the conserved cysteine through the conserved F or W. The order of the fields is V gene, D gene, J gene, CDR3 length, clone size, CDR3 DNA, CDR3 protein. D genes are given only for firm matches. Clone size, where shown, is once, few, many, or a class for clones that have expanded.

V gene: TRBV30
D gene: .
J gene: TRBJ2-7
CDR3 length: 14
clone size: .
CDR3 DNA: TGTGCCTGGAGTGTACCTAACCCCGCGGGCGAGCAGTACTTC
CDR3 protein: CAWSVPNPAGEQYF

V gene: TRBV7-9
D gene: .
J gene: TRBJ2-7
CDR3 length: 14
clone size: .
CDR3 DNA: TGTGCCAGCAGCTTACAGGGCGGAGCCTACGAGCAGTACTTC
CDR3 protein: CASSLQGGAYEQYF

V gene: TRBV11-2
D gene: TRBD2
J gene: TRBJ2-7
CDR3 length: 17
clone size: .
CDR3 DNA: TGTGCCAGCAGCTCCTTAGAATGGGGGACTAGCTTCCACGAGCAGTACTTC
CDR3 protein: CASSSLEWGTSFHEQYF

V gene: TRBV9
D gene: .
J gene: TRBJ2-3
CDR3 length: 15
clone size: .
CDR3 DNA: TGTGCCAGCAGCCACGGCGCAGATAGCACAGATACGCAGTATTTT
CDR3 protein: CASSHGADSTDTQYF

V gene: TRBV19
D gene: .
J gene: TRBJ2-6
CDR3 length: 20
clone size: .
CDR3 DNA: TGTGCCAGTACCACTATGGGTGACAGGACGCAGTTCTCTGGGGCCAACGTCCTGACTTTC
CDR3 protein: CASTTMGDRTQFSGANVLTF

V gene: TRBV4-3
D gene: .
J gene: TRBJ2-3
CDR3 length: 13
clone size: .
CDR3 DNA: TGCGCCAGCAGCCGGGCGATAGGGGATACGCAGTATTTT
CDR3 protein: CASSRAIGDTQYF

V gene: TRBV7-6
D gene: .
J gene: TRBJ2-3
CDR3 length: 13
clone size: once
CDR3 DNA: TGTGCCAGCGGCACGGCAAGCACAGATACGCAGTATTTT
CDR3 protein: CASGTASTDTQYF

V gene: TRBV25-1
D gene: .
J gene: TRBJ1-4
CDR3 length: 15
clone size: .
CDR3 DNA: TGTGCCAGCAGTGAATACGCGGGGACTAATGAAAAACTGTTTTTT
CDR3 protein: CASSEYAGTNEKLFF

V gene: TRBV6-5
D gene: .
J gene: TRBJ1-5
CDR3 length: 16
clone size: .
CDR3 DNA: TGTGCCAGCAGTTCTCGCAGACAGGCGCACAATCAGCCCCAGCATTTT
CDR3 protein: CASSSRRQAHNQPQHF

V gene: TRBV4-1
D gene: TRBD2
J gene: TRBJ2-2
CDR3 length: 14
clone size: .
CDR3 DNA: TGCGCCACTAGCGGGAGGGCCGGAACCGGGGAGCTGTTTTTT
CDR3 protein: CATSGRAGTGELFF

V gene: TRBV5-8
D gene: .
J gene: TRBJ1-2
CDR3 length: 13
clone size: .
CDR3 DNA: TGTGCCAGTACCTTTGAGCCCGCCTATGGCTACACCTTC
CDR3 protein: CASTFEPAYGYTF

V gene: TRBV4-3
D gene: .
J gene: TRBJ2-7
CDR3 length: 15
clone size: .
CDR3 DNA: TGCGCCAGCAGCCATATTGGGACACCCCCCTACGAGCAGTACTTC
CDR3 protein: CASSHIGTPPYEQYF

V gene: TRBV6-1
D gene: .
J gene: TRBJ1-2
CDR3 length: 14
clone size: once
CDR3 DNA: TGTGCCAGCACCTCTACAGGGACCGCCTATGGCTACACCTTC
CDR3 protein: CASTSTGTAYGYTF

V gene: TRBV4-3
D gene: .
J gene: TRBJ2-2
CDR3 length: 17
clone size: .
CDR3 DNA: TGCGCCAGCAGCCAAGACTCAGGAAACGCGAACACCGGGGAGCTGTTTTTT
CDR3 protein: CASSQDSGNANTGELFF

V gene: TRBV14
D gene: TRBD1
J gene: TRBJ2-7
CDR3 length: 16
clone size: few
CDR3 DNA: TGTGCCAGCAGCCGATGGGACAGGGAAAGCAGGTACGAGCAGTACTTC
CDR3 protein: CASSRWDRESRYEQYF

V gene: TRBV29-1
D gene: .
J gene: TRBJ1-1
CDR3 length: 12
clone size: .
CDR3 DNA: TGCAGCGGCCGGGCAGTGAACACTGAAGCTTTCTTT
CDR3 protein: CSGRAVNTEAFF

V gene: TRBV13
D gene: .
J gene: TRBJ1-2
CDR3 length: 13
clone size: .
CDR3 DNA: TGTGCCAGCAGCTTAGCTACAGGGTATGGCTACACCTTC
CDR3 protein: CASSLATGYGYTF

V gene: TRBV4-2
D gene: .
J gene: TRBJ2-7
CDR3 length: 16
clone size: once
CDR3 DNA: TGTGCCAGCAGCCGGCCACCGACGGGACTTTCGGGGGAGCAGTACTTC
CDR3 protein: CASSRPPTGLSGEQYF

V gene: TRBV5-1
D gene: .
J gene: TRBJ1-1
CDR3 length: 14
clone size: .
CDR3 DNA: TGCGCCAGCAGCTTGGGTCAGTATAACACTGAAGCTTTCTTT
CDR3 protein: CASSLGQYNTEAFF

V gene: TRBV14
D gene: TRBD1
J gene: TRBJ2-7
CDR3 length: 14
clone size: .
CDR3 DNA: TGTGCCAGCAGCCTCAACAGGGGGGACTACGAGCAGTACTTC
CDR3 protein: CASSLNRGDYEQYF

V gene: TRBV7-6
D gene: TRBD2
J gene: TRBJ2-5
CDR3 length: 14
clone size: few
CDR3 DNA: TGTGCCAGCAGCGGGAGGGACTTCCAAGAGACCCAGTACTTC
CDR3 protein: CASSGRDFQETQYF

V gene: TRBV5-1
D gene: .
J gene: TRBJ2-7
CDR3 length: 15
clone size: .
CDR3 DNA: TGCGCCAGCAGCACTGGAGTAGGGCGAACCTACGAGCAGTACTTC
CDR3 protein: CASSTGVGRTYEQYF

V gene: TRBV7-9
D gene: .
J gene: TRBJ1-4
CDR3 length: 14
clone size: .
CDR3 DNA: TGTGCCAGCAGCTTAGTCAGACCTAATGAAAAACTGTTTTTT
CDR3 protein: CASSLVRPNEKLFF

V gene: TRBV6-4
D gene: .
J gene: TRBJ2-2
CDR3 length: 16
clone size: .
CDR3 DNA: TGTGCCAGCAGTGACTTGGCAGGGGCGAACACCGGGGAGCTGTTTTTT
CDR3 protein: CASSDLAGANTGELFF

V gene: TRBV7-6
D gene: .
J gene: TRBJ2-7
CDR3 length: 15
clone size: .
CDR3 DNA: TGTGCCAGCAGCCCATCCCAGGGGGGTTGGCGCGAGCAGTACTTC
CDR3 protein: CASSPSQGGWREQYF

V gene: TRBV29-1
D gene: .
J gene: TRBJ1-2
CDR3 length: 13
clone size: .
CDR3 DNA: TGCAGCGTTGGTGGGACCCCTAACTATGGCTACACCTTC
CDR3 protein: CSVGGTPNYGYTF

V gene: TRBV6-5
D gene: .
J gene: TRBJ1-2
CDR3 length: 15
clone size: .
CDR3 DNA: TGTGCCAGCAGTAGCGGGACTTCTTTCCCCTATGGCTACACCTTC
CDR3 protein: CASSSGTSFPYGYTF

V gene: TRBV28
D gene: .
J gene: TRBJ2-7
CDR3 length: 14
clone size: .
CDR3 DNA: TGTGCCAGCACCAATCTAGGACAGAGCTACGAGCAGTACTTC
CDR3 protein: CASTNLGQSYEQYF

V gene: TRBV6-6
D gene: .
J gene: TRBJ2-5
CDR3 length: 15
clone size: .
CDR3 DNA: TGTGCCAGCACCCTAACTCGACAGGACCAAGAGACCCAGTACTTC
CDR3 protein: CASTLTRQDQETQYF

V gene: TRBV9
D gene: .
J gene: TRBJ1-4
CDR3 length: 15
clone size: once
CDR3 DNA: TGTGCCAGCAGCACCTTGGGGGGAACTAATGAAAAACTGTTTTTT
CDR3 protein: CASSTLGGTNEKLFF

V gene: TRBV5-1
D gene: .
J gene: TRBJ1-1
CDR3 length: 12
clone size: once
CDR3 DNA: TGCGCCAGCAGCTGGCAGGGGACTGAAGCTTTCTTT
CDR3 protein: CASSWQGTEAFF

V gene: TRBV15
D gene: TRBD2
J gene: TRBJ2-3
CDR3 length: 15
clone size: once
CDR3 DNA: TGTGCCACCAGCTTAGGCGGGAGTCGGTCAGATACGCAGTATTTT
CDR3 protein: CATSLGGSRSDTQYF

V gene: TRBV6-1
D gene: TRBD1
J gene: TRBJ1-1
CDR3 length: 16
clone size: .
CDR3 DNA: TGTGCCAGCAGTGCGAAAAGGACAGGGATATCCACTGAAGCTTTCTTT
CDR3 protein: CASSAKRTGISTEAFF

V gene: TRBV4-2
D gene: .
J gene: TRBJ1-1
CDR3 length: 15
clone size: .
CDR3 DNA: TGTGCCAGCAGCCCCGCAGGTGCGGGGGACACTGAAGCTTTCTTT
CDR3 protein: CASSPAGAGDTEAFF

V gene: TRBV6-5
D gene: .
J gene: TRBJ2-7
CDR3 length: 13
clone size: .
CDR3 DNA: TGTGCCAGCAGTCAAGGGCCTCTATACGAGCAGTACTTC
CDR3 protein: CASSQGPLYEQYF

V gene: TRBV19
D gene: .
J gene: TRBJ2-3
CDR3 length: 10
clone size: .
CDR3 DNA: TGTGCCAGTAGTGGGGGTACGCAGTATTTT
CDR3 protein: CASSGGTQYF

V gene: TRBV28
D gene: TRBD1
J gene: TRBJ2-7
CDR3 length: 15
clone size: .
CDR3 DNA: TGTGCCAGCAGTTTTGCCGCGGGACAGGGCCCCGGGCAGTACTTC
CDR3 protein: CASSFAAGQGPGQYF

V gene: TRBV5-1
D gene: .
J gene: TRBJ1-3
CDR3 length: 14
clone size: .
CDR3 DNA: TGCGCCAGCAGAGACTCATGGGAGGGAAACACCATATATTTT
CDR3 protein: CASRDSWEGNTIYF

V gene: TRBV7-2
D gene: .
J gene: TRBJ2-1
CDR3 length: 14
clone size: .
CDR3 DNA: TGTGCCAGCAGCTTATTGGCACTTTACAATGAGCAGTTCTTC
CDR3 protein: CASSLLALYNEQFF

V gene: TRBV6-5
D gene: .
J gene: TRBJ1-2
CDR3 length: 13
clone size: .
CDR3 DNA: TGTGCCAGCAGTTACTCGACCAACTATGGCTACACCTTC
CDR3 protein: CASSYSTNYGYTF

V gene: TRBV7-6
D gene: .
J gene: TRBJ2-1
CDR3 length: 13
clone size: .
CDR3 DNA: TGTGCCAGCAGCTTAGCGGGAGGCGCTGAGCAGTTCTTC
CDR3 protein: CASSLAGGAEQFF

V gene: TRBV28
D gene: TRBD1
J gene: TRBJ1-2
CDR3 length: 15
clone size: .
CDR3 DNA: TGTGCCAGCACCCCGTGGGGGACAGGGAAAAATCGCTACACCTTC
CDR3 protein: CASTPWGTGKNRYTF

V gene: TRBV10-3
D gene: .
J gene: TRBJ2-3
CDR3 length: 12
clone size: .
CDR3 DNA: TGTGCCAGGGGGGAATCCACAGATACGCAGTATTTT
CDR3 protein: CARGESTDTQYF

V gene: TRBV19
D gene: .
J gene: TRBJ1-5
CDR3 length: 14
clone size: .
CDR3 DNA: TGTGCCAGTAGTATAGTAGAGGGGGAGCAGCCCCAGCATTTT
CDR3 protein: CASSIVEGEQPQHF

V gene: TRBV2
D gene: TRBD1
J gene: TRBJ1-2
CDR3 length: 14
clone size: .
CDR3 DNA: TGTGCCAGCAGTCAACAGGGGGCGGACTATGGCTACACCTTC
CDR3 protein: CASSQQGADYGYTF

V gene: TRBV19
D gene: .
J gene: TRBJ1-2
CDR3 length: 21
clone size: .
CDR3 DNA: TGTGCCAGTAGTATCTACGGTCTTACAATCCTGGCAGGGATGAATAACTATGGCTACACCTTC
CDR3 protein: CASSIYGLTILAGMNNYGYTF

V gene: TRBV11-2
D gene: TRBD1
J gene: TRBJ2-7
CDR3 length: 14
clone size: .
CDR3 DNA: TGTGCCAGCAGCGTACGGGACAGTACCTACGAGCAGTACTTC
CDR3 protein: CASSVRDSTYEQYF

V gene: TRBV6-4
D gene: .
J gene: TRBJ1-1
CDR3 length: 15
clone size: .
CDR3 DNA: TGTGCCAGCAGTGACTCCACGGGGCATACCACTGAAGCTTTCTTT
CDR3 protein: CASSDSTGHTTEAFF

V gene: TRBV18
D gene: .
J gene: TRBJ1-1
CDR3 length: 15
clone size: .
CDR3 DNA: TGTGCCAGCTCAACTTCTGTCGAGAGGCGAGATGAAGCTTTCTTT
CDR3 protein: CASSTSVERRDEAFF

V gene: TRBV4-1
D gene: TRBD2
J gene: TRBJ2-7
CDR3 length: 15
clone size: .
CDR3 DNA: TGCGCCAGCAGCCAGCGGACTAGCGGGACCTACGAGCAGTACTTC
CDR3 protein: CASSQRTSGTYEQYF

V gene: TRBV14
D gene: .
J gene: TRBJ2-5
CDR3 length: 15
clone size: .
CDR3 DNA: TGTGCCAGCAGCCCACAGGGACCTAGGGTTGAGACCCAGTACTTC
CDR3 protein: CASSPQGPRVETQYF

V gene: TRBV2
D gene: .
J gene: TRBJ1-1
CDR3 length: 12
clone size: .
CDR3 DNA: TGTGCCAGAGGCTTAGGGAACACTGAAGCTTTCTTT
CDR3 protein: CARGLGNTEAFF

V gene: TRBV5-6
D gene: .
J gene: TRBJ1-2
CDR3 length: 14
clone size: .
CDR3 DNA: TGTGCCAGCAGCTCCCAGGGGAGTATCTATGGCTACACCTTC
CDR3 protein: CASSSQGSIYGYTF

V gene: TRBV5-4
D gene: .
J gene: TRBJ1-1
CDR3 length: 14
clone size: .
CDR3 DNA: TGTGCCAGCAGCCCCGACAGATTGAACACTGAAGCTTTCTTT
CDR3 protein: CASSPDRLNTEAFF

V gene: TRBV5-4
D gene: TRBD1
J gene: TRBJ2-5
CDR3 length: 14
clone size: .
CDR3 DNA: TGTGCCAGCAGTCGGGGACAGAATGGGGAGACCCAGTACTTC
CDR3 protein: CASSRGQNGETQYF